What follows describes a single T cell receptor (beta chain). Its cognate antigen is unknown. A second roughly 6 to 11 cycle PCR used barcoded and J-beta primers. Sequencing recovered at least 3 million CDR3-containing paired-end reads from each sample. TCRdb reprocessed the 5' RACE reads with MiXCR, giving one entry per CDR3 protein. This table has 700,000 to 900,000 distinct CDR3 sequences, about 55% appearing once. The sample originates from a study of blood T cells in healthy people across ages. About the research overall: About one barcoded beta molecule per two T cells came from capture by template switching. Study results and limitations: With donor CMV status unknown, expanded clonotype changes were possibly confounded.

The V end was cut by 7 bases, the J end by 2 bases, with 12 bases between. Germline V CDR1 and CDR2: MDHEN, SYDVKM. The CDR3 has 13 amino acids. Each sample had at least 6 million PBMCs isolated. The chain is built from TRBV28 and TRBJ2-7; D is uncertain. The TCR sequence derives from an elderly man in good health. Sequencing input: blood. This CDR3 is CASNYPGTYEQYF. The CDR3 DNA sequence: TGTGCCAGCAATTATCCTGGGACCTACGAGCAGTACTTC.